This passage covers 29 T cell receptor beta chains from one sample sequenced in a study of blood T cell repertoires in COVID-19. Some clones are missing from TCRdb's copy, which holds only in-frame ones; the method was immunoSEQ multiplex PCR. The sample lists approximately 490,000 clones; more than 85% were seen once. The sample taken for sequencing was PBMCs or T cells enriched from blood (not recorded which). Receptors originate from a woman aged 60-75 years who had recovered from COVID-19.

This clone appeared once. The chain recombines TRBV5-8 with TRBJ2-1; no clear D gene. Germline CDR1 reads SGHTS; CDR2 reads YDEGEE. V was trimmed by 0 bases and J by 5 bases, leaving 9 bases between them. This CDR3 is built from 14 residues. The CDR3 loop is CASSLVSRDNEQFF. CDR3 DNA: TGTGCCAGCAGCTTGGTTAGCAGAGACAATGAGCAGTTCTTC.

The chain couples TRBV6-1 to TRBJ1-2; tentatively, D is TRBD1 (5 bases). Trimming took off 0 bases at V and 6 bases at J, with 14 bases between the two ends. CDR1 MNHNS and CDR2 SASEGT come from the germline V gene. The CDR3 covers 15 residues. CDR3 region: CASSEAGREGDGYTF. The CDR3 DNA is TGTGCCAGCAGTGAAGCGGGCAGGGAAGGGGATGGCTACACCTTC.

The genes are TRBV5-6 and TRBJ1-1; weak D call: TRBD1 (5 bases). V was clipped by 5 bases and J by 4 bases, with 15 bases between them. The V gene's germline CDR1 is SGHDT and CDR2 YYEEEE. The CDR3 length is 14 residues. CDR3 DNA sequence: TGTGCCAGCAGTCAAGACAGTCTCGGCACTGAAGCTTTCTTT. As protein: CASSQDSLGTEAFF.

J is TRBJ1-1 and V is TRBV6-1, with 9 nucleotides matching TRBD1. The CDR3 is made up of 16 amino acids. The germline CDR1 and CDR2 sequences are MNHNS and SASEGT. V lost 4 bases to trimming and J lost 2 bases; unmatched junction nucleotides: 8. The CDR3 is CASSARQGVGNTEAFF. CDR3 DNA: TGTGCCAGCAGTGCCCGACAGGGGGTCGGTAACACTGAAGCTTTCTTT.

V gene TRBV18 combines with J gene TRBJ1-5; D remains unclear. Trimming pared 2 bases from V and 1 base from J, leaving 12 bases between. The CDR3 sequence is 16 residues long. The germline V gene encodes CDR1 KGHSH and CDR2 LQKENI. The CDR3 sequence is CASSPENPVSNQPQHF. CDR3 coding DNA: TGTGCCAGCTCACCAGAAAATCCGGTCAGCAATCAGCCCCAGCATTTT. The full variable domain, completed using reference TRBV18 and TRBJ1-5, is NAGVMQNPRHLVRRRGQEARLRCSPMKGHSHVYWYRQLPEEGLKFMVYLQKENIIDESGMPKERFSAEFPKEGPSILRIQQVVRGDSAAYFCASSPENPVSNQPQHFGDGTRLSIL.

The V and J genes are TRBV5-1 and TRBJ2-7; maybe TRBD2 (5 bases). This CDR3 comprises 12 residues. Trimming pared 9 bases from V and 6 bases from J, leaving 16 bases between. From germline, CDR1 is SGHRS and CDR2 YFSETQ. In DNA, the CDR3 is TGCGCCACCTTGCCCGGGAAGGGCGAGCAGTACTTC. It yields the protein CATLPGKGEQYF.

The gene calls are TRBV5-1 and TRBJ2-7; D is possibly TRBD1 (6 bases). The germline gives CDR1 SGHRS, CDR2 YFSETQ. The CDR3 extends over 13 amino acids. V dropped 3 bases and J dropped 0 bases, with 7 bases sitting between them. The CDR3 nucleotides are TGCGCCAGCAGCTGGGACATCTCCTACGAGCAGTACTTC. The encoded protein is CASSWDISYEQYF.

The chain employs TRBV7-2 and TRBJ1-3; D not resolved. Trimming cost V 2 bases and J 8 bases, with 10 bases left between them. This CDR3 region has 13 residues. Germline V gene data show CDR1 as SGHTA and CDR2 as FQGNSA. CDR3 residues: CASSLSAGDTIYF. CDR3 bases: TGTGCCAGCAGCTTATCTGCCGGGGACACCATATATTTT.

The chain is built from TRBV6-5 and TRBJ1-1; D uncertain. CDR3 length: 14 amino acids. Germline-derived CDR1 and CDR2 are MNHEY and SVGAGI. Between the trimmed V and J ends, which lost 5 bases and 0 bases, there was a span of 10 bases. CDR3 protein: CASSPPEMNTEAFF. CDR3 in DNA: TGTGCCAGCAGTCCACCGGAGATGAACACTGAAGCTTTCTTT.

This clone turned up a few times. The CDR3 DNA reads as TGTGCCACCAGTGATACGGGAGAGGGCCGTCTAGGAGAGCCCCAGCATTTT. Its translation is CATSDTGEGRLGEPQHF. This chain joins TRBV24-1 and TRBJ1-5; the D is unclear. The CDR3 loop spans 17 amino acids. Trimming took off 3 bases at V and 8 bases at J, with 22 bases between the two ends. CDR1 is KGHDR, CDR2 SFDVKD, per germline.

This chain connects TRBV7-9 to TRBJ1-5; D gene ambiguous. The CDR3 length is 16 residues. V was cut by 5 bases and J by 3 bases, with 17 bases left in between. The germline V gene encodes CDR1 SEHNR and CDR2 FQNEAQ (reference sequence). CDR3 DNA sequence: TGTGCCAGCAGCCAAGAGGGATTAGGGCCCAATCAGCCCCAGCATTTT. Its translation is CASSQEGLGPNQPQHF.

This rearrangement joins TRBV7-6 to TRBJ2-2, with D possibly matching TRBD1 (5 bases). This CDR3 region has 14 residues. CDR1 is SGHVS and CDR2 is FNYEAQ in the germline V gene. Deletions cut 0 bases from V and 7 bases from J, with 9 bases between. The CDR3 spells CASSLAPGNGELFF. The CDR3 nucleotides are TGTGCCAGCAGCTTAGCCCCAGGGAACGGGGAGCTGTTTTTT.

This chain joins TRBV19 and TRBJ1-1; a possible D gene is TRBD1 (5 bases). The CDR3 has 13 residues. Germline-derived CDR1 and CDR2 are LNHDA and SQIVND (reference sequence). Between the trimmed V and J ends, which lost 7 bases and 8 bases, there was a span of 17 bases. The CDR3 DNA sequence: TGTGCCAGTACCCCGCGGGGCATGACCGAAGCTTTCTTT. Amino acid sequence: CASTPRGMTEAFF.

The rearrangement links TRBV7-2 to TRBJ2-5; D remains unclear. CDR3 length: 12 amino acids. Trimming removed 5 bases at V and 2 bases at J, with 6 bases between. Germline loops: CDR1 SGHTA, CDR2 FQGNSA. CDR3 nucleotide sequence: TGTGCCAGCAGCACACTACAAGAGACCCAGTACTTC. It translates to CASSTLQETQYF.

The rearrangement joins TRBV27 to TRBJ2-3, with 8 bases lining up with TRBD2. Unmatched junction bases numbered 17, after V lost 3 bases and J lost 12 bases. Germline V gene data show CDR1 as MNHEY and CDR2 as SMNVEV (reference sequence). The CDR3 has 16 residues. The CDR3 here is CASSLGLVWIPENQYF. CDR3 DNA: TGTGCCAGCAGTTTGGGACTAGTTTGGATCCCGGAAAACCAGTATTTT.

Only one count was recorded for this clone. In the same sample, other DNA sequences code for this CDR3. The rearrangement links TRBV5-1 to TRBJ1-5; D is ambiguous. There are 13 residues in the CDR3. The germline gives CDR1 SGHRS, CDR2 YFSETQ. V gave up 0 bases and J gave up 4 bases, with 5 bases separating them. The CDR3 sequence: CASSLDRNQPQHF. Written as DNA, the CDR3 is TGCGCCAGCAGCTTGGACAGAAATCAGCCCCAGCATTTT. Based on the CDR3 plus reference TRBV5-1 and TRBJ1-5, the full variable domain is KAGVTQTPRYLIKTRGQQVTLSCSPISGHRSVSWYQQTPGQGLQFLFEYFSETQRNKGNFPGRFSGRQFSNSRSEMNVSTLELGDSALYLCASSLDRNQPQHFGDGTRLSIL.

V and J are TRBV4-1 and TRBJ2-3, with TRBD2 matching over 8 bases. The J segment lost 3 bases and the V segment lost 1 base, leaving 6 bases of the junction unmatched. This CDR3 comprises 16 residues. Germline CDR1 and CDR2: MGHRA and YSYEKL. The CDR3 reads CASSQGVGGATDTQYF. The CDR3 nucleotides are TGCGCCAGCAGCCAAGGGGTCGGGGGGGCAACAGATACGCAGTATTTT.

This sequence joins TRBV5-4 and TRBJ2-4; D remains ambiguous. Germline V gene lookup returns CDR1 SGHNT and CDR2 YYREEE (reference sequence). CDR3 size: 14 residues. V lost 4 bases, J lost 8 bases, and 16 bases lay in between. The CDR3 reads CASSNPTEWHIQYF. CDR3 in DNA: TGTGCCAGCAGCAACCCAACCGAATGGCACATTCAGTACTTC.

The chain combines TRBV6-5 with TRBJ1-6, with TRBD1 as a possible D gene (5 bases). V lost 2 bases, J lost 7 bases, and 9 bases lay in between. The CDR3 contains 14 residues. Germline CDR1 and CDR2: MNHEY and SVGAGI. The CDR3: CASSYGGYNSPLHF. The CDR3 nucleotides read TGTGCCAGCAGTTACGGGGGGTACAATTCACCCCTCCACTTT.

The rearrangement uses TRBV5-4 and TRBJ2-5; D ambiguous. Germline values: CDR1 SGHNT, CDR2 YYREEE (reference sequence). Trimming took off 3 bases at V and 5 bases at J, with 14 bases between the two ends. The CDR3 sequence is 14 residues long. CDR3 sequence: CASSSRGNGETQYF. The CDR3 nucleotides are TGTGCCAGCAGCTCCCGAGGTAACGGGGAGACCCAGTACTTC.

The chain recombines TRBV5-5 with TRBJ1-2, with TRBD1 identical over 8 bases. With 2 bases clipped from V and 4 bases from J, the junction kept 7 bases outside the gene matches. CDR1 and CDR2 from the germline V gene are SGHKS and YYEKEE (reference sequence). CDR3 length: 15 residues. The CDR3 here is CASSLGGQAAYGYTF. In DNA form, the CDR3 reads TGTGCCAGCAGCTTAGGGGGACAGGCCGCCTATGGCTACACCTTC.

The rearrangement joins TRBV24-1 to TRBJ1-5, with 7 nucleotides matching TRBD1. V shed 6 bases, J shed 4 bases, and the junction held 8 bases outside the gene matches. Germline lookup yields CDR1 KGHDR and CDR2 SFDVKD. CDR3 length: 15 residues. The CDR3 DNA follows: TGTGCCACCAGTCGGGCAGGGGGTTTAAATCAGCCCCAGCATTTT. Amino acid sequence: CATSRAGGLNQPQHF.

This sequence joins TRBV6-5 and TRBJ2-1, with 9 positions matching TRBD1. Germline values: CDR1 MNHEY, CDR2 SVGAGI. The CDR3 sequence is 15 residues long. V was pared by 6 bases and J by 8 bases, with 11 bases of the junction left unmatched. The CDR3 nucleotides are TGTGCCAGCAGACCCGGACAGGGGAGGGTATATGAGCAGTTCTTC. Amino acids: CASRPGQGRVYEQFF.

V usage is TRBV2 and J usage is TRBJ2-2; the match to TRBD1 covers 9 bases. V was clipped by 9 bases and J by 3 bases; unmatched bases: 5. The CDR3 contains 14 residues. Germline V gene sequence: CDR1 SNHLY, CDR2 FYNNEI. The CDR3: CARGQGVDTGELFF. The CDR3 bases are TGTGCCAGGGGACAGGGCGTGGACACCGGGGAGCTGTTTTTT.

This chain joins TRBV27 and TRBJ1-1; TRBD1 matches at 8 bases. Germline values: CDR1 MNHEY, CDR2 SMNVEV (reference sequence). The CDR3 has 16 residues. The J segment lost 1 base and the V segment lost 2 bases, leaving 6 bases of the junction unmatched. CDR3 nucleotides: TGTGCCAGCAGTTTACGGACAGGGCAGGGGAACACTGAAGCTTTCTTT. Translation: CASSLRTGQGNTEAFF.

CDR3 coding DNA: TGCACCAGCAGCTATCAGGCCTGTTCCTACGAGCAGTACGTC. It is translated as CTSSYQACSYEQYV. The chain employs TRBV1 and TRBJ2-7; the table gives TRBD1 as D, unverified against the DNA. TRBV1 is classified as a pseudogene. The CDR3 is 14 residues long.

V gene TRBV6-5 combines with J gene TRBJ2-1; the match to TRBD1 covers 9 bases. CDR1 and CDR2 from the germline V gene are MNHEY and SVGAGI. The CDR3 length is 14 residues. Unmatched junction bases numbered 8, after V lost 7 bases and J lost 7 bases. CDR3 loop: CASIRDRELNEQFF. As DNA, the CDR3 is TGTGCCAGCATCCGGGACAGGGAACTAAATGAGCAGTTCTTC.

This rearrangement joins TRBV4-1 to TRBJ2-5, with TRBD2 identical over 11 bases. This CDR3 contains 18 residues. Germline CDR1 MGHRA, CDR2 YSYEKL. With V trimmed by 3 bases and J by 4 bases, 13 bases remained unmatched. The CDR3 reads CASSHLGAASGGPETQYF. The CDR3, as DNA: TGCGCCAGCAGCCACTTAGGGGCGGCTAGCGGGGGGCCAGAGACCCAGTACTTC.

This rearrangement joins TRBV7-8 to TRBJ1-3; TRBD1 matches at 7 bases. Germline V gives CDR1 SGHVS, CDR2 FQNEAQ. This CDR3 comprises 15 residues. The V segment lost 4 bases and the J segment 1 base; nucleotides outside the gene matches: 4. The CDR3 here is CASSSTGWSGNTIYF. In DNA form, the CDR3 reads TGTGCCAGCAGCTCGACAGGGTGGTCTGGAAACACCATATATTTT.